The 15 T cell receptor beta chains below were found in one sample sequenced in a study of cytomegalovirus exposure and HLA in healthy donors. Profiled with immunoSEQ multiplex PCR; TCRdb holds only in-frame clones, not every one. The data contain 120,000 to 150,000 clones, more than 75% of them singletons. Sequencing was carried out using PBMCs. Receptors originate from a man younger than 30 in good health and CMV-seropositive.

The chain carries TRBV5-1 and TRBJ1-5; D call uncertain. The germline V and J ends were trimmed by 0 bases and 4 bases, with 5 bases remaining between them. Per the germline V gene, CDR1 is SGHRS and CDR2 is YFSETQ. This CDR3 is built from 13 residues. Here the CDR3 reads CASSLGPNQPQHF. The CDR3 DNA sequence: TGCGCCAGCAGCTTGGGGCCGAATCAGCCCCAGCATTTT.

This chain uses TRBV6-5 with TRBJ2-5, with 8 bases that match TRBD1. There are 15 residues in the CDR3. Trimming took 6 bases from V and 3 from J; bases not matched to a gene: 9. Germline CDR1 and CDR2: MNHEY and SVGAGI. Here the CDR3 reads CASRAQGARKETQYF. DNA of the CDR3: TGTGCCAGCAGGGCCCAGGGGGCGCGAAAAGAGACCCAGTACTTC.

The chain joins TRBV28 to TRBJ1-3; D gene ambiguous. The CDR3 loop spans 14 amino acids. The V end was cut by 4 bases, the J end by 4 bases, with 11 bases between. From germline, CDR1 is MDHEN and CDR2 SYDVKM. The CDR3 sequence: CASSWARGGNTIYF. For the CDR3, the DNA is TGTGCCAGCAGTTGGGCTCGGGGAGGAAACACCATATATTTT.

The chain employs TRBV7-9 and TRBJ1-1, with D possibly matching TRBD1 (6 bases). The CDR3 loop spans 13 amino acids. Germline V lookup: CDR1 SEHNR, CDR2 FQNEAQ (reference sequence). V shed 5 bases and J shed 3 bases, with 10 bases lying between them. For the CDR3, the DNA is TGTGCCAGCAGCCCCCAGGGGTACACTGAAGCTTTCTTT. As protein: CASSPQGYTEAFF.

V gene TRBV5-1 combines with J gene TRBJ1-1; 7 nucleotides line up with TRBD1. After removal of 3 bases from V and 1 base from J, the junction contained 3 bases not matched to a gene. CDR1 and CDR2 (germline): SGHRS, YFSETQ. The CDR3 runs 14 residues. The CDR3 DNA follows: TGCGCCAGCAGCTCCGGGACAGAGAACACTGAAGCTTTCTTT. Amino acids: CASSSGTENTEAFF.

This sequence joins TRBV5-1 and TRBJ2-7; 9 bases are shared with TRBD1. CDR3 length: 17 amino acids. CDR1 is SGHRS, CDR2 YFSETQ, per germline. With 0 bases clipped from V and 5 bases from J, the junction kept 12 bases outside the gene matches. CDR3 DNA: TGCGCCAGCAGCTTGGGCTTGGTTGGACAGGGGATGAACGAGCAGTACTTC. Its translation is CASSLGLVGQGMNEQYF.

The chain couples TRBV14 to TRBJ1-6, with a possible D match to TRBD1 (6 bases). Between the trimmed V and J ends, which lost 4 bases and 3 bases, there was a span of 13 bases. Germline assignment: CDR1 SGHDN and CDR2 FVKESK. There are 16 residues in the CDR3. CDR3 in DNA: TGTGCCAGCAGCCCAAAACAGGGTTTCTATAATTCACCCCTCCACTTT. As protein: CASSPKQGFYNSPLHF. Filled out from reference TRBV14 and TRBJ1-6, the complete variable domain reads EAGVTQFPSHSVIEKGQTVTLRCDPISGHDNLYWYRRVMGKEIKFLLHFVKESKQDESGMPNNRFLAERTGGTYSTLKVQPAELEDSGVYFCASSPKQGFYNSPLHFGNGTRLTVT.

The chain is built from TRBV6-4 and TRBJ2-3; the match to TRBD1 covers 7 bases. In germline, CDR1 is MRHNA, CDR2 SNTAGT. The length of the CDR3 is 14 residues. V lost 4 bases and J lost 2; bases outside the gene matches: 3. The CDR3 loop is CASSGDSSTDTQYF. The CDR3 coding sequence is TGTGCCAGCAGTGGGGACAGCTCCACAGATACGCAGTATTTT.

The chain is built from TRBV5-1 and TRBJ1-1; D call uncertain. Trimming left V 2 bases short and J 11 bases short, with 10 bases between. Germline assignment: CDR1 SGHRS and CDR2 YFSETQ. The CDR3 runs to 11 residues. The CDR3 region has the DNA TGCGCCAGCAGCTTTGGGGAGAGGGCTTTCTTT. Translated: CASSFGERAFF.

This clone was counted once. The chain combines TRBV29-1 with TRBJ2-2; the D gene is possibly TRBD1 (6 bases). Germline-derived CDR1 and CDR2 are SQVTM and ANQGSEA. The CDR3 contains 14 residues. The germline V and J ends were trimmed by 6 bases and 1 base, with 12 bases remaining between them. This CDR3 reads CSVSSRGNTGELFF. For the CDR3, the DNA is TGCAGCGTCTCGTCCAGGGGGAACACCGGGGAGCTGTTTTTT.

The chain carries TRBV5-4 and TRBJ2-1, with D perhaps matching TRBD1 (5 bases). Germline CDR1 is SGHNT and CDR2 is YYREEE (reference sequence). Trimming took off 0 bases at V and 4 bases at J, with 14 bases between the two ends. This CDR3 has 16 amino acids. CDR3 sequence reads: CASSLGTGGRYNEQFF. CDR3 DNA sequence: TGTGCCAGCAGCTTGGGAACAGGCGGTCGGTACAATGAGCAGTTCTTC.

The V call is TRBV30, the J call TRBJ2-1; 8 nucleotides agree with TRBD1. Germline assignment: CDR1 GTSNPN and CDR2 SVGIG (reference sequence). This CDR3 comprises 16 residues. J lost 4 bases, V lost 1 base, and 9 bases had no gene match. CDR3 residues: CAWSATGTGVYNEQFF. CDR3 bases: TGTGCCTGGAGTGCAACCGGGACAGGAGTGTACAATGAGCAGTTCTTC.

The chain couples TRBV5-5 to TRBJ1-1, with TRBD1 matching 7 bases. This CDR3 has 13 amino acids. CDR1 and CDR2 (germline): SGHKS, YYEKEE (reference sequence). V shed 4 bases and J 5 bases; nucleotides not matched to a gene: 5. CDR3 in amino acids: CASSDRVRTEAFF. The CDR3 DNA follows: TGTGCCAGCAGCGACAGGGTAAGAACTGAAGCTTTCTTT. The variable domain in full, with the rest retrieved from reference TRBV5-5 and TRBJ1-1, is DAGVTQSPTHLIKTRGQQVTLRCSPISGHKSVSWYQQVLGQGPQFIFQYYEKEERGRGNFPDRFSARQFPNYSSELNVNALLLGDSALYLCASSDRVRTEAFFGQGTRLTVV.

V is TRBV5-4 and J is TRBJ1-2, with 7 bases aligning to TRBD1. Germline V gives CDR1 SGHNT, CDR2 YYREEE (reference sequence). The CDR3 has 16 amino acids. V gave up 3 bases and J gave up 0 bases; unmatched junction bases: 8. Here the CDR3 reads CASSSGAGGSNYGYTF. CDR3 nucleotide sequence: TGTGCCAGCAGCTCGGGAGCAGGGGGATCTAACTATGGCTACACCTTC.

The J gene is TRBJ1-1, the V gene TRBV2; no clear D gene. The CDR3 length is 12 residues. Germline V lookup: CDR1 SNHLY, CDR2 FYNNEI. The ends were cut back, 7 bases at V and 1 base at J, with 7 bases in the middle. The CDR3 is CASIEGNTEAFF. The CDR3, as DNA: TGTGCCAGCATAGAGGGGAACACTGAAGCTTTCTTT.